Shown below are 18 T cell receptor beta chains from a single sample sequenced in a study of blood T cells in healthy people across ages (dated by TCRdb to about 2015). Preparation of the library involved 5' RACE. Sequenced on an Illumina HiSeq 2500. A second about 7 to 12 cycle PCR used a sample-barcoded 5' primer and a J-beta primer mix. Using fastp at Q25 and MiXCR, TCRdb reprocessed the public reads and kept productive beta chains. Here each entry gathers all rows of one CDR3 protein and keeps the most common genes and DNA. Present in this sample are hundreds of thousands of distinct CDR3 sequences, 25% of which were seen just once. Roughly 9% of the sample rests with the top ten. These records were also assigned to another study, of T cells of mothers and their children.

Sequencing was done on a sample of blood. These TCRs come from a boy between 10 and 17 years old in good health.

The chain has TRBV4-2 and TRBJ1-2; no clear D gene. V was cut by 0 bases and J by 4 bases, with 15 bases left in between. The CDR3 consists of 16 residues. Germline CDR1 LGHNA, CDR2 YNFKEQ. CDR3 protein: CASSQESLVTSYGYTF. For the CDR3, the DNA is TGTGCCAGCAGCCAAGAGTCGTTGGTAACTTCCTATGGCTACACCTTC.

This clonotype came up a few times. This chain uses TRBV5-1 with TRBJ2-1; 10 bases match TRBD2. With V trimmed by 0 bases and J by 7 bases, 7 bases remained unmatched. Germline V gene data show CDR1 as SGHRS and CDR2 as YFSETQ. The CDR3 is made up of 16 amino acids. The CDR3 here is CASSLAGVAGGNEQFF. CDR3 coding DNA: TGCGCCAGCAGCTTGGCCGGGGTAGCGGGAGGTAATGAGCAGTTCTTC.

In its sample, this clonotype was seen a few times. The rearrangement uses TRBV7-9 and TRBJ2-3; TRBD2 is a possible D gene (5 bases). The germline V gene has CDR1 SEHNR and CDR2 FQNEAQ (reference sequence). The CDR3 totals 13 residues. V lost 2 bases and J lost 6, with 9 bases in between. This CDR3 reads CASSLSQRDTQYF. The CDR3 nucleotides are TGTGCCAGCAGCTTATCTCAGCGGGATACGCAGTATTTT.

The chain is built from TRBV20-1 and TRBJ2-3; 11 nucleotides align to TRBD2. The CDR3 extends over 15 amino acids. Germline CDR1 and CDR2: DFQATT and SNEGSKA (reference sequence). Trimming at V came to 7 bases and at J to 2 bases, leaving 8 bases not matched to a gene. The CDR3 sequence: CSGGLAGGPTDTQYF. The CDR3, as DNA: TGCAGTGGGGGGCTAGCGGGAGGACCCACAGATACGCAGTATTTT.

This clonotype was detected a few times. The chain uses TRBV29-1 and TRBJ2-1, with D unclear. Germline CDR1 reads SQVTM; CDR2 reads ANQGSEA. V gave up 4 bases and J gave up 7 bases, with 8 bases separating them. There are 11 residues in the CDR3. Written as DNA, the CDR3 is TGCAGCGTTGTCCCGCGGAATGAGCAGTTCTTC. Residues: CSVVPRNEQFF.

The J gene is TRBJ2-7, the V gene TRBV7-9, with D uncertain. Germline lookup yields CDR1 SEHNR and CDR2 FQNEAQ (reference sequence). The V end lost 7 bases, the J end lost 0 bases, and 10 bases lay between the germline ends. This CDR3 comprises 13 residues. The CDR3 region has the DNA TGTGCCAGCAAAGACTCCAACTCCTACGAGCAGTACTTC. Amino acid sequence: CASKDSNSYEQYF.

This clonotype was seen a few times. The junction and the germline gene differ at one end; a read error may be behind it. The chain is built from TRBV29-1 and TRBJ2-3; 10 bases are shared with TRBD1. Germline CDR1 reads SQVTM; CDR2 reads ANQGSEA. The CDR3 totals 14 residues. The CDR3 here is CSVERVQGGTGDEF. As DNA, the CDR3 is TGCAGCGTTGAAAGGGTTCAGGGGGGGACAGGGGATGAGTTT.

The V and J genes are TRBV29-1 and TRBJ2-5, with a tentative D call TRBD1 (6 bases). This CDR3 comprises 13 residues. Per the germline V gene, CDR1 is SQVTM and CDR2 is ANQGSEA. V lost 5 bases, J lost 5 bases, and 15 bases lay in between. CDR3 DNA sequence: TGCAGCGTTCTCGAAGGGACAACCGAGACCCAGTACTTC. Encoded protein: CSVLEGTTETQYF.

This clonotype turned up a few times. The chain uses TRBV5-1 and TRBJ2-5; the match to TRBD2 covers 12 bases. This CDR3 is built from 16 residues. CDR1 is SGHRS, CDR2 YFSETQ, per germline. V was pared by 4 bases and J by 0 bases, with 4 bases of the junction left unmatched. This CDR3 is CASSQGLAGYQETQYF. The CDR3 region has the DNA TGCGCCAGCAGCCAAGGACTAGCGGGGTACCAAGAGACCCAGTACTTC.

In its sample, this clonotype was seen a few times. CDR3 DNA sequence: TGTGCCAGCAGCTTGGGGCGGACAGGCGATACGCAGTATTTT. This gives the protein CASSLGRTGDTQYF. The chain employs TRBV11-1 and TRBJ2-3, with 7 bases lining up with TRBD1. The CDR3 has 14 amino acids. V shed 3 bases and J 6 bases; nucleotides not matched to a gene: 6. Germline lookup yields CDR1 SGHAT and CDR2 FQDESV (reference sequence).

As concerns this clonotype: Germline and junction disagree at one end, which may indicate a read error. V and J are TRBV7-7 and TRBJ2-5; possible D gene TRBD2, 6 bases. Per the germline V gene, CDR1 is SSHAT and CDR2 is FNYEAQ (reference sequence). The CDR3 is made up of 13 amino acids. The CDR3 sequence is CASSFLGRETQYF. The CDR3 bases are TGTGCTAGCAGCTTCTTAGGGAGGGAGACCCAGTACTTC. The whole variable domain, remainder taken from reference TRBV7-7 and TRBJ2-5, is GAGVSQSPRYKVTKRGQDVTLRCDPISSHATLYWYQQALGQGPEFLTYFNYEAQPDKSGLPSDRFSAERPEGSISTLTIQRTEQRDSAMYRCASSFLGRETQYFGPGTRLLVL.

This rearrangement joins TRBV29-1 to TRBJ2-4; 7 bases line up with TRBD1. Germline assignment: CDR1 SQVTM and CDR2 ANQGSEA. This CDR3 has 13 amino acids. J gave up 2 bases and V 5 bases, and 3 bases lay outside the gene matches. The CDR3 sequence is CSVRQGSKNIQYF. CDR3 DNA: TGCAGCGTTCGACAGGGATCCAAAAACATTCAGTACTTC.

This clonotype was seen more than once but under ten times. V is TRBV5-1 and J is TRBJ2-1, with TRBD1 matching 7 bases. The CDR3 covers 16 residues. V trimming: 0 bases; J trimming: 4 bases; junction bases outside the gene matches: 7. CDR1 is SGHRS and CDR2 is YFSETQ in the germline V gene. CDR3 loop: CASSLEGALRYNEQFF. In DNA, the CDR3 is TGCGCCAGCAGCTTGGAGGGGGCCCTAAGATACAATGAGCAGTTCTTC.

The chain recombines TRBV19 with TRBJ2-5; 7 bases map to TRBD1. The better agreement between TRBJ2-7 and the DNA end casts doubt on the J call. CDR3 length equals 14 residues. Germline V gene data show CDR1 as LNHDA and CDR2 as SQIVND (reference sequence). CDR3 sequence (DNA): TGTGCCAGTAGAAACAGGGGTTCCCCTTACGAGCAGTACTTC. It codes for CASRNRGSPYEQYF.

Only a few counts were recorded for this clonotype. This chain connects TRBV12-3 or TRBV12-4 to TRBJ1-6; D uncertain. The length of the CDR3 is 13 residues. With 3 bases removed from V and 4 bases from J, the gap between germline ends came to 4 bases. The CDR3 here is CASSLAYNSPLHF. CDR3 nucleotide sequence: TGTGCCAGCAGTTTGGCGTATAATTCACCCCTCCACTTT.

J is TRBJ1-2 and V is TRBV4-3, with D possibly TRBD1 on 5 matching bases. Germline CDR1 and CDR2: LGHNA and YSLEER. This CDR3 has 15 amino acids. Between the trimmed V and J ends, which lost 0 bases and 3 bases, there was a span of 11 bases. Here the CDR3 reads CASSQDWGEYYGYTF. Written as DNA, the CDR3 is TGCGCCAGCAGCCAAGATTGGGGGGAGTACTATGGCTACACCTTC.

This clonotype was picked up a small number of times. The genes are TRBV20-1 and TRBJ1-1, with TRBD1 identical over 7 bases. The CDR3 contains 16 residues. Unmatched junction bases numbered 12, after V lost 5 bases and J lost 0 bases. Per the germline V gene, CDR1 is DFQATT and CDR2 is SNEGSKA (reference sequence). CDR3 region: CSASPPRGTMNTEAFF. The DNA for the CDR3 is TGCAGTGCTTCCCCGCCCAGGGGGACCATGAACACTGAAGCTTTCTTT.

J is TRBJ2-5 and V is TRBV5-6; D remains ambiguous. The tail of the sequence fits TRBJ2-1 better, so the J call may be wrong. Germline V gene data show CDR1 as SGHDT and CDR2 as YYEEEE. This CDR3 contains 14 residues. The CDR3 spells CASCALQTFNEQFF. CDR3 sequence (DNA): TGTGCCAGCTGTGCCCTGCAAACCTTCAATGAGCAGTTCTTC.